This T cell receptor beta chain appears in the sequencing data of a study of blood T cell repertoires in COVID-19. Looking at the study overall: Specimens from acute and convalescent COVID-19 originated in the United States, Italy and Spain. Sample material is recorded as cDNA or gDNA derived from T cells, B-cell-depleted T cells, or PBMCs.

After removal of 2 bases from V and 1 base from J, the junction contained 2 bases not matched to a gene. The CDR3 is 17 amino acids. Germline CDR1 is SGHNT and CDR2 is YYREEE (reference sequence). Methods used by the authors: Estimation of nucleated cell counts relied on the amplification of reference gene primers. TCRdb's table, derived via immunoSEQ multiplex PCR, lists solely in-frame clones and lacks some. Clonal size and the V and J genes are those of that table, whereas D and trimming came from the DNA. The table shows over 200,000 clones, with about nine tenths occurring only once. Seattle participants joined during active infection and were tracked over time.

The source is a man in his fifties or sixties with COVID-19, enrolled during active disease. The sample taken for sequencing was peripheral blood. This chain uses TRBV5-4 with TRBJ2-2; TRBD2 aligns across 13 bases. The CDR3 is CASSLLAGGRNTGELFF. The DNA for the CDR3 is TGTGCCAGCAGCTTACTAGCGGGGGGGCGGAACACCGGGGAGCTGTTTTTT.